These 18 T cell receptor beta chains originate from one sample sequenced in a study of vaccination and CD4 T cells after COVID-19. With the Oncomine TCR Beta short-read assay, DNA from cultured CD4+ T cells was sequenced. TCRdb processed the PCR reads anew with MiXCR; each CDR3 protein has one entry. This sample has more than 12,000 distinct CDR3 sequences, with less than 25% found just once. These TCRs' antigens remain unknown. As to treatment: roughly nine-day PBMC culture with coronavirus spike peptide pools or control peptides (ViraFEST assay). The sequences come from CD4+ T cells from blood, cultured in vitro, collected before SARS-CoV-2 vaccination. These receptors all stem from a human donor who received a COVID-19 vaccine.

The sample holds a few counts of this clonotype. V usage is TRBV5-1 and J usage is TRBJ1-1; 7 nucleotides line up with TRBD1. Unmatched junction bases numbered 4, after V lost 5 bases and J lost 0 bases. The CDR3 totals 14 residues. CDR1 is SGHRS and CDR2 is YFSETQ in the germline V gene. The CDR3 nucleotides read TGCGCCAGCAGTTGGACAGGATTGAACACTGAAGCTTTCTTT. This gives the protein CASSWTGLNTEAFF. Based on the CDR3 plus reference TRBV5-1 and TRBJ1-1, the full variable domain is KAGVTQTPRYLIKTRGQQVTLSCSPISGHRSVSWYQQTPGQGLQFLFEYFSETQRNKGNFPGRFSGRQFSNSRSEMNVSTLELGDSALYLCASSWTGLNTEAFFGQGTRLTVV.

This clonotype was seen more than once but under ten times. The CDR3 loop is CATSENHRAETQYF. CDR3 DNA: TGTGCCACCAGTGAGAACCACAGGGCCGAGACCCAGTACTTC. V and J are TRBV24-1 and TRBJ2-5, with D maybe TRBD1 (6 bases). The CDR3 runs to 14 residues. V lost 4 bases and J 5 bases, leaving 13 bases between the germline ends. Germline CDR1 reads KGHDR; CDR2 reads SFDVKD.

This chain connects TRBV18 to TRBJ2-7; D unclear. The CDR3 totals 13 residues. The V end lost 1 base, the J end lost 7 bases, and 11 bases lay between the germline ends. CDR1 KGHSH and CDR2 LQKENI come from the germline V gene. The CDR3 here is CASSPQLGGEQYF. Here the CDR3 DNA reads TGTGCCAGCTCACCACAATTGGGTGGGGAGCAGTACTTC.

This chain uses TRBV7-2 with TRBJ2-3; 7 bases agree with TRBD2. This CDR3 region has 18 residues. Germline assignment: CDR1 SGHTA and CDR2 FQGNSA. Germline trimming cut 5 bases from V and 2 bases from J; bases unmatched to any gene: 16. CDR3 residues: CASSKRLGGAGVTDTQYF. CDR3 in DNA: TGTGCCAGCAGCAAACGACTGGGCGGGGCGGGGGTCACAGATACGCAGTATTTT.

This clonotype was detected only once. The CDR3 loop reads CASSLEGAVEKLFF. Here the CDR3 DNA reads TGCGCCAGCAGCTTGGAGGGGGCAGTTGAAAAACTGTTTTTT. The chain links TRBV5-1 to TRBJ1-4; 7 positions agree with TRBD1. The CDR3 runs 14 residues. Unmatched junction bases numbered 3, after V lost 0 bases and J lost 7 bases. Germline assignment: CDR1 SGHRS and CDR2 YFSETQ.

The chain recombines TRBV21-1 with TRBJ2-1; the table gives TRBD1 as D, unverified against the DNA. TRBV21-1 is designated a pseudogene. The CDR3 spans 16 residues. The CDR3 DNA reads as TGTGCCAGCAGCCACCACCGGGACAGGGCGAACAATGAGCAGTTCTTC. It yields the protein CASSHHRDRANNEQFF.

The V and J genes are TRBV6-5 and TRBJ1-4; tentatively, D is TRBD1 (5 bases). The CDR3 length is 16 residues. The ends were cut back, 2 bases at V and 8 bases at J, with 18 bases in the middle. The germline V gene encodes CDR1 MNHEY and CDR2 SVGAGI. CDR3 amino acids: CASSYDSWGLPEKLFF. CDR3 coding DNA: TGTGCCAGCAGTTACGATTCCTGGGGCCTCCCCGAAAAACTGTTTTTT.

The CDR3 coding sequence is TGCAGTGCTAGTTCTGGGACAGAGACCTACGAGCAGTACTTC. Translating gives CSASSGTETYEQYF. The chain is built from TRBV20-1 and TRBJ2-7, with 7 bases lining up with TRBD1. Trimming took 3 bases from V and 2 from J; bases not matched to a gene: 7. CDR1 is DFQATT, CDR2 SNEGSKA, per germline (reference sequence). CDR3 size: 14 residues.

Within the sample, this clonotype is medium-sized. The chain couples TRBV7-8 to TRBJ1-3; D gene unclear. Germline V CDR1 and CDR2: SGHVS, FQNEAQ. The CDR3 sequence is 14 residues long. Trimming left V 4 bases short and J 2 bases short, with 9 bases between. In DNA form, the CDR3 reads TGTGCCAGCAGCTCCTCGGGTACTGGAAACACCATATATTTT. This translates into CASSSSGTGNTIYF.

The rearrangement uses TRBV10-2 and TRBJ2-1, with TRBD2 matching over 14 bases. Germline CDR1 reads WSHSY; CDR2 reads SAAADI. V shed 5 bases and J 4 bases; nucleotides not matched to a gene: 7. This CDR3 spans 17 amino acids. In nucleotides, the CDR3 is TGCGCCAGCAGTCGAAGACTAGCGGGGGGGCCTTACAATGAGCAGTTCTTC. This sequence encodes CASSRRLAGGPYNEQFF.

This chain uses TRBV12-3 or TRBV12-4 with TRBJ1-3; D ambiguous. Trimming left V 5 bases short and J 0 bases short, with 14 bases between. The length of the CDR3 is 16 residues. Written as DNA, the CDR3 is TGTGCCAGCAGTAACTCCTATCCGGTCTCTGGAAACACCATATATTTT. Translated: CASSNSYPVSGNTIYF.

The J gene is TRBJ2-3, the V gene TRBV7-6; the match to TRBD2 covers 12 bases. The trim removed 0 bases at V and 3 bases at J, leaving 1 base unmatched. CDR1 and CDR2 (germline): SGHVS, FNYEAQ. The CDR3 spans 16 residues. The DNA for the CDR3 is TGTGCCAGCAGCTTAGCAACTAGCGGGGGGACAGATACGCAGTATTTT. Protein: CASSLATSGGTDTQYF.

With respect to this clonotype: This could be a read error, since a much larger clone is one nucleotide away. The chain couples TRBV25-1 to TRBJ1-2; D not certain. Germline V gene data show CDR1 as MGHDK and CDR2 as SYGVNS. CDR3 length: 14 amino acids. The CDR3 protein is CGSSEELGLYGYTF. The DNA for the CDR3 is TGTGGCAGCAGTGAAGAGCTAGGGCTCTATGGCTACACCTTC.

This clonotype was picked up a small number of times. The chain couples TRBV7-9 to TRBJ1-4; D is perhaps TRBD1 (6 bases). The CDR3 totals 14 residues. V was trimmed by 4 bases and J by 4 bases, leaving 10 bases between them. CDR1 and CDR2 from the germline V gene are SEHNR and FQNEAQ (reference sequence). The CDR3 is CASSSRQVNEKLFF. Here the CDR3 DNA reads TGTGCCAGCAGCTCCCGACAGGTTAATGAAAAACTGTTTTTT.

In this sample, this clonotype is medium-sized. This chain uses TRBV19 with TRBJ1-2; D remains unclear. CDR3 length equals 15 residues. V was cut by 3 bases and J by 0 bases, with 11 bases left in between. Germline V gene data show CDR1 as LNHDA and CDR2 as SQIVND (reference sequence). Written as DNA, the CDR3 is TGTGCCAGTAGTATGGGAAGGTTCCCTAACTATGGCTACACCTTC. It is translated as CASSMGRFPNYGYTF.

The J gene is TRBJ1-2, the V gene TRBV5-1, with D possibly being TRBD1 (6 bases). The germline CDR1 and CDR2 sequences are SGHRS and YFSETQ. The CDR3 has 14 amino acids. With 4 bases removed from V and 3 bases from J, the gap between germline ends came to 13 bases. CDR3 DNA: TGCGCCAGCAGCATCAGGACAGCAGACTATGGCTACACCTTC. Translating gives CASSIRTADYGYTF.

Written as DNA, the CDR3 is TGCGCCAGCAGCCAAGGGGCGGGCAATCAGCCCCAGCATTTT. This gives the protein CASSQGAGNQPQHF. This rearrangement joins TRBV5-1 to TRBJ1-5; D might be TRBD1 (5 bases). Looked up from germline, CDR1 is SGHRS and CDR2 is YFSETQ. V dropped 4 bases and J dropped 2 bases, with 10 bases sitting between them. The CDR3 consists of 14 residues.

This clonotype has a handful of counts. The chain is built from TRBV4-2 and TRBJ1-2; TRBD1 matches 10 bases. This CDR3 has 17 residues. Germline values: CDR1 LGHNA, CDR2 YNFKEQ. V was clipped by 4 bases and J by 3 bases; unmatched bases: 11. CDR3 sequence: CASSPGTGEPGDYGYTF. The CDR3 DNA sequence: TGTGCCAGCAGCCCGGGGACAGGGGAACCTGGGGACTATGGCTACACCTTC.